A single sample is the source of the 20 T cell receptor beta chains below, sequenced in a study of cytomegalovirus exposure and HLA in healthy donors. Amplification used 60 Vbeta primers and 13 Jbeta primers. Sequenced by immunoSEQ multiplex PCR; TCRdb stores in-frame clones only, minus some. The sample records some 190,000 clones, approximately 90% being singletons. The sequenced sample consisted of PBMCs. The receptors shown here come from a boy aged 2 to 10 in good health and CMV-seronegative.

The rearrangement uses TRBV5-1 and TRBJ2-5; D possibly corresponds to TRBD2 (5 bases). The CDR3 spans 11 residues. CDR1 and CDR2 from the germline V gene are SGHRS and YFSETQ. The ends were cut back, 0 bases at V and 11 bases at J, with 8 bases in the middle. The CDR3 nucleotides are TGCGCCAGCAGCTTGGACGGCGGGCAGTACTTC. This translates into CASSLDGGQYF.

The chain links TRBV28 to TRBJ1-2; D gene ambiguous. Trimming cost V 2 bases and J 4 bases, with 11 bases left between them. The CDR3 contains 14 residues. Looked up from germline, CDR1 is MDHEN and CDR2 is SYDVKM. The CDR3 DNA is TGTGCCAGCAGTTTAGACTTACGGCCCTATGGCTACACCTTC. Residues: CASSLDLRPYGYTF.

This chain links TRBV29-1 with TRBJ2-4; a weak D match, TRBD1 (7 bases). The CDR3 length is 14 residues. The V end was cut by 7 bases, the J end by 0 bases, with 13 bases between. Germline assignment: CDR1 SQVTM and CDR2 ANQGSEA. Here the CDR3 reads CSGGDSLAKNIQYF. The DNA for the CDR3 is TGCAGCGGCGGGGACAGCCTAGCCAAAAACATTCAGTACTTC.

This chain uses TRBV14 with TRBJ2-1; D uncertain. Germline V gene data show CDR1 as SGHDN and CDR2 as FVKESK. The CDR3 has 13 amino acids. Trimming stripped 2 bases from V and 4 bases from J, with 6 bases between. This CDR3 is CASSQRGYNEQFF. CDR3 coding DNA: TGTGCCAGCAGCCAAAGAGGTTACAATGAGCAGTTCTTC.

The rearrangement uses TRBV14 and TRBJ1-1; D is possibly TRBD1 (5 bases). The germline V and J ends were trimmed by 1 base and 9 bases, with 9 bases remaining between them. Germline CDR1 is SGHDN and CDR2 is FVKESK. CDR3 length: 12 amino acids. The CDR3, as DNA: TGTGCCAGCAGCCAAGTGGGGGGGAAAGCTTTCTTT. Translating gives CASSQVGGKAFF.

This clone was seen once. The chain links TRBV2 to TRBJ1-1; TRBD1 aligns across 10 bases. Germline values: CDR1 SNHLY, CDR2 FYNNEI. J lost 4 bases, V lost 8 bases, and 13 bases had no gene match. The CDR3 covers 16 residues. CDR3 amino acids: CASEARQGAFGTEAFF. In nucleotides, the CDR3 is TGTGCCAGCGAGGCGAGACAGGGGGCATTTGGCACTGAAGCTTTCTTT.

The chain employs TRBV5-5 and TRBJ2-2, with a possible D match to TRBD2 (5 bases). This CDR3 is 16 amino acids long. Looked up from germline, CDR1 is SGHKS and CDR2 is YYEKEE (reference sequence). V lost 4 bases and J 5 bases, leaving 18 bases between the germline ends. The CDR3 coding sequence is TGTGCCAGCAGCGTTGGGCATTTGGCGGGTACCGGGGAGCTGTTTTTT. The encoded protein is CASSVGHLAGTGELFF.

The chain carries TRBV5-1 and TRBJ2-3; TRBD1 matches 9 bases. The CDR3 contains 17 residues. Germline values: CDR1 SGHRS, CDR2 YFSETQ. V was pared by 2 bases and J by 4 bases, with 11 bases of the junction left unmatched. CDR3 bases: TGCGCCAGCAGCTTAAAGCCAGGGACAGGGTTAGCAGATACGCAGTATTTT. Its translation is CASSLKPGTGLADTQYF.

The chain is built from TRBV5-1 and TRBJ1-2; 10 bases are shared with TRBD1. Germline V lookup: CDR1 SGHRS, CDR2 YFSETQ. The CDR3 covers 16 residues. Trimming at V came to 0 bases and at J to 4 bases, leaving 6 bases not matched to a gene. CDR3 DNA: TGCGCCAGCAGCTTGGCGCGGGACAGGGGCCTCTATGGCTACACCTTC. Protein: CASSLARDRGLYGYTF.

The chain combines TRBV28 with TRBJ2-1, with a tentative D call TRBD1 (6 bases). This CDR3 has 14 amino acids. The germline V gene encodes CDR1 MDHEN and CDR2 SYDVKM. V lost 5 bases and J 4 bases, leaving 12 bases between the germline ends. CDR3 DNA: TGTGCCAGCAGTGCCGGGACAACGTACAATGAGCAGTTCTTC. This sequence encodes CASSAGTTYNEQFF.

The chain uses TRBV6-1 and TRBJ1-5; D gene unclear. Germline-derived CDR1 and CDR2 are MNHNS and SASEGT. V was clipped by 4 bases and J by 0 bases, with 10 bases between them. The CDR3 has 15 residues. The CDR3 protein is CASSVSTVSNQPQHF. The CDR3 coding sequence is TGTGCCAGCAGTGTTTCTACGGTTAGCAATCAGCCCCAGCATTTT.

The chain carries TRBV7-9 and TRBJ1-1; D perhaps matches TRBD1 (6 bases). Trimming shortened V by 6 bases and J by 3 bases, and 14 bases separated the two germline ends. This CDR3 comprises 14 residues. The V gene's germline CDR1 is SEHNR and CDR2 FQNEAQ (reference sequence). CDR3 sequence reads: CASRVPGTHTEAFF. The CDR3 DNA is TGTGCCAGCAGGGTTCCCGGGACACACACTGAAGCTTTCTTT.

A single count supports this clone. The CDR3: CASNLIAGPTDTQYF. In nucleotides, the CDR3 is TGTGCCAGCAACCTCATAGCGGGGCCCACAGATACGCAGTATTTT. V usage is TRBV7-2 and J usage is TRBJ2-3; 8 bases are a match to TRBD2. Germline-derived CDR1 and CDR2 are SGHTA and FQGNSA. V dropped 7 bases and J dropped 2; count of bases not matched to a gene: 8. This CDR3 contains 15 residues.

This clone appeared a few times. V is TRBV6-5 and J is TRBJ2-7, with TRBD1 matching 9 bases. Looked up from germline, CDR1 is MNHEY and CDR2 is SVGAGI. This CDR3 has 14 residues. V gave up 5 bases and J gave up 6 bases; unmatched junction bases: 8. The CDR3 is CASSASGTGSEQYF. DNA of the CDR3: TGTGCCAGCAGTGCGTCCGGGACAGGGTCCGAGCAGTACTTC.

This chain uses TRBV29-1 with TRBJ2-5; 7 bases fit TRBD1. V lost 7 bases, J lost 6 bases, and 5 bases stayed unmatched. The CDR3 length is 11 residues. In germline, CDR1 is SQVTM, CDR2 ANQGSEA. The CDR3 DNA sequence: TGCAGCGGACAGGGTTTACAGACCCAGTACTTC. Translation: CSGQGLQTQYF.

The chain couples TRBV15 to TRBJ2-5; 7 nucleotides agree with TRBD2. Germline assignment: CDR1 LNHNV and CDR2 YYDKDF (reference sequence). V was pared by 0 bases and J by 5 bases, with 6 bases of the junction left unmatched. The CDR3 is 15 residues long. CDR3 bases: TGTGCCACCAGCAGAGAGGGAGGGCAGGTGGAGACCCAGTACTTC. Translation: CATSREGGQVETQYF.

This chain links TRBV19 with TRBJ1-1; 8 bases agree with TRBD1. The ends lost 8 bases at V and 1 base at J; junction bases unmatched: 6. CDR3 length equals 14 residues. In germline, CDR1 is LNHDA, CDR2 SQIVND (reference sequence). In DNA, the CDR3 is TGTGCCAGTCATCCAGGGGGCGAGAACACTGAAGCTTTCTTT. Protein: CASHPGGENTEAFF. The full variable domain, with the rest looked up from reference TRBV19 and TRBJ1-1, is DGGITQSPKYLFRKEGQNVTLSCEQNLNHDAMYWYRQDPGQGLRLIYYSQIVNDFQKGDIAEGYSVSREKKESFPLTVTSAQKNPTAFYLCASHPGGENTEAFFGQGTRLTVV.

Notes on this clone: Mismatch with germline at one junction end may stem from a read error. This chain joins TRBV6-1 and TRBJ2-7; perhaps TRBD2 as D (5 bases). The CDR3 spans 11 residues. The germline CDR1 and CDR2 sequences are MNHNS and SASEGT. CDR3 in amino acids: CASSYAEDWCF. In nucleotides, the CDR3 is TGTGCCAGCAGTTACGCGGAGGACTGGTGCTTC.

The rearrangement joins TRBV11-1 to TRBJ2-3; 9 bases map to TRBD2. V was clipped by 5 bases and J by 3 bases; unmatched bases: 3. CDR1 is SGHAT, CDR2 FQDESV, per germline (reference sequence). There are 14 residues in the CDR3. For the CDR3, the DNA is TGTGCCAGCAGCCCCGGACTAGCGACAGATACGCAGTATTTT. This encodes CASSPGLATDTQYF.

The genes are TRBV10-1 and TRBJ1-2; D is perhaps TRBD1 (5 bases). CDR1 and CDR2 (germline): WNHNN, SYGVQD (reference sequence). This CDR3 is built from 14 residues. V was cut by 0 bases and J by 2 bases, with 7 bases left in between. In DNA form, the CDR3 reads TGCGCCAGCAGTGAGTCGGGACTAAACTATGGCTACACCTTC. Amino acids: CASSESGLNYGYTF.